This TCR beta chain was recorded in a study of Ad26.COV2.S vaccination and SARS-CoV-2 variants. Study summary: Donor got 5x10^10 or 1x10^11 viral particles of Ad26.COV2.S.

The sample's treatment: over 15 received Ad26.COV2.S at low or high dose, single or two shots; about 5 received placebo; per-sample allocation not given. Sampling occurred on day 63 after the first vaccine or placebo injection. It was Wuhan-strain SARS-CoV-2 spike that the Ad26 vaccine vector expressed. CDR3 size: 17 residues. V dropped 1 base and J dropped 0 bases, with 16 bases sitting between them. Germline CDR1 and CDR2: LGHNA and YNFKEQ. Method: immunoSEQ multiplex PCR; TCRdb's copy keeps in-frame clones and lacks some. The sample holds 350,000 to 400,000 clones, roughly 90% seen once. The chain recombines TRBV4-2 with TRBJ2-7, with D possibly TRBD2 on 6 matching bases. This clonotype was sampled from a person aged 18 to 59 who received the Ad26.COV2.S COVID-19 vaccine or a placebo. The source was peripheral blood, collected in a trial of Ad26.COV2.S vaccine versus placebo. The CDR3 protein is CASSQAVAGLVSYEQYF. CDR3 sequence (DNA): TGTGCCAGCAGCCAAGCGGTCGCGGGACTCGTCTCCTACGAGCAGTACTTC.